This TCR beta chain derives from a study of shared clonotypes between healthy human individuals. Study summary: The donor group consisted of two women and three men, aged 18 to 49.

The study separated CD4+ cells into CD45RA+ naive and CD45RA-negative memory subsets. Produced via immunoSEQ multiplex PCR; TCRdb's table is partial and in-frame only. This table holds about 1.5 million clones, approximately 96% found once. Germline-derived CDR1 and CDR2 are SGHRS and YFSETQ. V dropped 4 bases and J dropped 2; count of bases not matched to a gene: 3. The CDR3 consists of 14 residues. In its sample, this clone was seen once. The specimen sequenced was naive CD4+ T cells sorted from blood. Subset denoted: CD45RA+ positively selected. The sequence derives from a man aged 25-45 years in good health. The rearrangement links TRBV5-1 to TRBJ2-7; 10 nucleotides match TRBD1. CDR3 bases: TGCGCCAGCAGCGTAGGACAGGGGGCCTACGAGCAGTACTTC. Residues: CASSVGQGAYEQYF.